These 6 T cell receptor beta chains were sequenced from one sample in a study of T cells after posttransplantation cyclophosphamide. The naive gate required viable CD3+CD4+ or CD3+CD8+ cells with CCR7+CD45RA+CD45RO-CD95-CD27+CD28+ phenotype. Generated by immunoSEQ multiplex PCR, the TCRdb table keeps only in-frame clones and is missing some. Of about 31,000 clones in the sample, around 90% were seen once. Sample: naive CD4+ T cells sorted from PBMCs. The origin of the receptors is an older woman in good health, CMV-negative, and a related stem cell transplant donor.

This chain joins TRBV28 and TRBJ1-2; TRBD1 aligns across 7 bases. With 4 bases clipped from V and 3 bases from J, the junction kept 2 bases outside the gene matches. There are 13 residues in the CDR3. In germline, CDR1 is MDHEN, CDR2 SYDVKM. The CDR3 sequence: CASSSTGYYGYTF. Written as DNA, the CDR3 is TGTGCCAGCAGTTCGACAGGGTACTATGGCTACACCTTC.

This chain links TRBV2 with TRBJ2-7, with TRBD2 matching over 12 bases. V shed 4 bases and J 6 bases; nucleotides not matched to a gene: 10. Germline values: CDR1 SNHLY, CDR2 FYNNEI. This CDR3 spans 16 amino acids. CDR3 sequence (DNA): TGTGCCAGCAGTGCGCTAGCGGGAGGGCCGATCGGCGAGCAGTACTTC. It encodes CASSALAGGPIGEQYF.

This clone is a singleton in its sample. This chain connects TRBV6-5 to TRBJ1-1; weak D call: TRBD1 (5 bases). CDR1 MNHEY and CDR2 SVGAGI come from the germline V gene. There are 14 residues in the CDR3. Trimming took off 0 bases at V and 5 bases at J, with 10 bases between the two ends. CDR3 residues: CASSYSWGATEAFF. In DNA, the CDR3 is TGTGCCAGCAGTTACTCCTGGGGCGCGACTGAAGCTTTCTTT.

The CDR3 bases are TGCGCCAGCAGCTCTCTTACAGGGGGGGTTGTTGGCACTGAAGCTTTCTTT. Encoded protein: CASSSLTGGVVGTEAFF. The genes are TRBV5-1 and TRBJ1-1, with TRBD1 matching over 8 bases. The trim removed 3 bases at V and 4 bases at J, leaving 14 bases unmatched. Germline V gene lookup returns CDR1 SGHRS and CDR2 YFSETQ. The CDR3 runs 17 residues.

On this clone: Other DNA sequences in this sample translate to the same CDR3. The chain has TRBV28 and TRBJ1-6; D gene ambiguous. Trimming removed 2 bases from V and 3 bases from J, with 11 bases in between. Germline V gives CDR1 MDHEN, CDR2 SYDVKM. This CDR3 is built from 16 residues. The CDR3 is CASSLRGGFYNSPLHF. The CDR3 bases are TGTGCCAGCAGTTTACGGGGTGGTTTCTATAATTCACCCCTCCACTTT. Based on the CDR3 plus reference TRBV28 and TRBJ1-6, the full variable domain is DVKVTQSSRYLVKRTGEKVFLECVQDMDHENMFWYRQDPGLGLRLIYFSYDVKMKEKGDIPEGYSVSREKKERFSLILESASTNQTSMYLCASSLRGGFYNSPLHFGNGTRLTVT.

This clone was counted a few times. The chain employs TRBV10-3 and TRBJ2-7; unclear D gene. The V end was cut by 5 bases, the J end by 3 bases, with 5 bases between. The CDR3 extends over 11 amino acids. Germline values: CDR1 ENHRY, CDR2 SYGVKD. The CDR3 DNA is TGTGCCATCAGTAGCCTCTACGAGCAGTACTTC. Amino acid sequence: CAISSLYEQYF.